A selection of T cell receptor beta chains follows, all from one sample in a study of pediatric ulcerative colitis. Some clones are missing from TCRdb's copy, which holds only in-frame ones; the method was immunoSEQ multiplex PCR. This table holds tens of thousands of clones, 85% to 90% found once. Sequencing input: blood. These TCRs come from a boy younger than 18 with severe ulcerative colitis. The conserved cysteine and the conserved F or W are not part of the CDR3 here. Each record gives: J gene, clone size, CDR3 length, V gene, CDR3 protein. Size is stated for part of the rows, as once, few or many counts, or as a class when the clone is expanded.

j_call: TRBJ2-7; clone_size: -; cdr3_length: 15; v_call: TRBV5-5; cdr3_aa: ASSLELAPAGRYEQY
j_call: TRBJ2-5; clone_size: -; cdr3_length: 13; v_call: TRBV9; cdr3_aa: ASSVGDRVQETQY
j_call: TRBJ2-7; clone_size: once; cdr3_length: 12; v_call: TRBV30; cdr3_aa: AWSVLTAAYEQY
j_call: TRBJ2-7; clone_size: once; cdr3_length: 12; v_call: TRBV5-5; cdr3_aa: ASSTGTGLYEQY
j_call: TRBJ1-4; clone_size: -; cdr3_length: 12; v_call: TRBV4-2; cdr3_aa: ASSRGGGREKLF
j_call: TRBJ2-1; clone_size: -; cdr3_length: 12; v_call: TRBV7-6; cdr3_aa: ASSLSSSYNEQF
j_call: TRBJ2-5; clone_size: -; cdr3_length: 11; v_call: TRBV30; cdr3_aa: AWTNSGFGTQY
j_call: TRBJ1-1; clone_size: -; cdr3_length: 11; v_call: TRBV29-1; cdr3_aa: SVQDREGTEAF
j_call: TRBJ2-3; clone_size: -; cdr3_length: 14; v_call: TRBV25-1; cdr3_aa: ASSESSGSSTDTQY
j_call: TRBJ2-5; clone_size: -; cdr3_length: 14; v_call: TRBV13; cdr3_aa: ASSWGAGAVQETQY
j_call: TRBJ1-1; clone_size: -; cdr3_length: 12; v_call: TRBV27; cdr3_aa: ASSHHRDNTEAF
j_call: TRBJ2-7; clone_size: once; cdr3_length: 13; v_call: TRBV30; cdr3_aa: ALDGGTGASYEQY
j_call: TRBJ2-2; clone_size: -; cdr3_length: 13; v_call: TRBV10-3; cdr3_aa: AISEPQSNTGELF
j_call: TRBJ1-1; clone_size: -; cdr3_length: 11; v_call: TRBV11-2; cdr3_aa: ASSLEVRFEAF
j_call: TRBJ2-2; clone_size: -; cdr3_length: 12; v_call: TRBV29-1; cdr3_aa: SVLAGVFPGELF
j_call: TRBJ2-7; clone_size: -; cdr3_length: 11; v_call: TRBV27; cdr3_aa: ASSSGAKGEQY
j_call: TRBJ1-1; clone_size: -; cdr3_length: 11; v_call: TRBV19; cdr3_aa: ASSRQTNTEAF
j_call: TRBJ2-3; clone_size: once; cdr3_length: 13; v_call: TRBV6-5; cdr3_aa: ASSRGTSGMDTQY
j_call: TRBJ2-7; clone_size: once; cdr3_length: 13; v_call: TRBV6-5; cdr3_aa: ASSYVGGSVGEQY
j_call: TRBJ2-6; clone_size: -; cdr3_length: 16; v_call: TRBV27; cdr3_aa: ASSSQNDGLSGANVLT
j_call: TRBJ2-7; clone_size: -; cdr3_length: 11; v_call: TRBV27; cdr3_aa: ASSFSSSYEQY
j_call: TRBJ2-1; clone_size: -; cdr3_length: 13; v_call: TRBV6-6; cdr3_aa: ASSYPGLAHNEQF
j_call: TRBJ2-7; clone_size: -; cdr3_length: 9; v_call: TRBV2; cdr3_aa: ASNSGHEQY
j_call: TRBJ2-5; clone_size: -; cdr3_length: 11; v_call: TRBV7-9; cdr3_aa: ASSSQGQETQY
j_call: TRBJ1-2; clone_size: -; cdr3_length: 13; v_call: TRBV5-6; cdr3_aa: ASSPKGGQYYGYT
j_call: TRBJ1-2; clone_size: -; cdr3_length: 11; v_call: TRBV5-4; cdr3_aa: ASSSSSGGGYT
j_call: TRBJ2-3; clone_size: -; cdr3_length: 16; v_call: TRBV4-1; cdr3_aa: ASSQEPILLASTDTQY
j_call: TRBJ2-1; clone_size: -; cdr3_length: 12; v_call: TRBV5-1; cdr3_aa: ASSLTGGYNEQF
j_call: TRBJ2-1; clone_size: -; cdr3_length: 13; v_call: TRBV19; cdr3_aa: ASSVDRGPPNEQF
j_call: TRBJ2-3; clone_size: -; cdr3_length: 17; v_call: TRBV30; cdr3_aa: AWSVPPGLAGVGADTQY
j_call: TRBJ1-1; clone_size: -; cdr3_length: 10; v_call: TRBV7-2; cdr3_aa: ASSGSKLRAF
j_call: TRBJ2-7; clone_size: few; cdr3_length: 12; v_call: TRBV5-1; cdr3_aa: ASSLGGTSYEQY
j_call: TRBJ1-2; clone_size: -; cdr3_length: 12; v_call: TRBV4-2; cdr3_aa: ASNRGQNPSGYT
j_call: TRBJ2-5; clone_size: -; cdr3_length: 11; v_call: TRBV5-1; cdr3_aa: ASTTSAQETQY
j_call: TRBJ2-1; clone_size: -; cdr3_length: 10; v_call: TRBV19; cdr3_aa: ASSFWGNEQF
j_call: TRBJ2-1; clone_size: -; cdr3_length: 11; v_call: TRBV13; cdr3_aa: ASRPQGDNEQF
j_call: TRBJ1-1; clone_size: -; cdr3_length: 12; v_call: TRBV10-3; cdr3_aa: AISESRGDTEAF
j_call: TRBJ1-4; clone_size: -; cdr3_length: 13; v_call: TRBV11-3; cdr3_aa: ASSGQTATNEKLF
j_call: TRBJ2-2; clone_size: -; cdr3_length: 16; v_call: TRBV11-2; cdr3_aa: ASSLPTSGHANTGELF
j_call: TRBJ1-4; clone_size: -; cdr3_length: 12; v_call: TRBV2; cdr3_aa: ATWRSATNEKLF
j_call: TRBJ2-1; clone_size: -; cdr3_length: 11; v_call: TRBV27; cdr3_aa: ASSLAWWDEQF
j_call: TRBJ2-7; clone_size: -; cdr3_length: 14; v_call: TRBV27; cdr3_aa: DSSLYGLAGGHEQY